A selection of T cell receptor beta chains follows, all from one sample in a study of somatic mutations in cytotoxic T cells in rheumatoid arthritis. Clones were read by immunoSEQ multiplex PCR, and TCRdb kept only the in-frame ones, dropping some. The sample gives about 14,000 clones, over 65% of which show up once; over 25% is in the top ten. Sequencing input: CD8+ T cells sorted from blood. The receptors originated from an adult with rheumatoid arthritis. The CDR3 runs from the conserved cysteine through the conserved F or W. D genes are given only for firm matches. Not all rows give a size; the values are once, few, many and, for expanded clones, a class.

>NA|TRBJ1-5|NA|TRBV6-5
CASSPGLNQPQHF
TGTGCCAGCAGCCCCGGTTTGAATCAGCCCCAGCATTTT
>NA|TRBJ2-7|NA|TRBV9
CASSARSGGSGEQYF
TGTGCCAGCAGCGCCCGCAGTGGGGGGTCGGGGGAGCAGTACTTC
>NA|TRBJ2-2|NA|TRBV28
CASITGDGELFF
TGTGCCAGCATTACGGGGGACGGGGAGCTGTTTTTT
>NA|TRBJ2-1|TRBD2|TRBV11-3
CASKRLAGDNEQFF
TGTGCCAGCAAGAGGTTAGCGGGGGACAATGAGCAGTTCTTC
>NA|TRBJ2-7|NA|TRBV29-1
CSVDFGGGLGYEQYF
TGCAGCGTTGATTTCGGGGGCGGGTTGGGGTACGAGCAGTACTTC
>NA|TRBJ2-5|TRBD2|TRBV11-2
CASSSTSGGWETQYF
TGTGCCAGCAGCTCAACCAGCGGGGGGTGGGAGACCCAGTACTTC
>few|TRBJ1-1|NA|TRBV6-1
CASSAQGRGTEAFF
TGTGCCAGCAGTGCACAGGGAAGAGGCACTGAAGCTTTCTTT
>NA|TRBJ2-7|TRBD2|TRBV28
CASSTRTSGYSYEQYF
TGTGCCAGCAGTACCAGGACTAGCGGGTACTCCTACGAGCAGTACTTC
>NA|TRBJ1-2|TRBD1|TRBV5-5
CASSSPVETGGVSYGYTF
TGTGCCAGCAGCTCGCCAGTCGAGACAGGGGGCGTAAGCTATGGCTACACCTTC
>few|TRBJ2-2|NA|TRBV6-1
CASSEDGGGYTGELFF
TGTGCCAGCAGTGAAGATGGAGGGGGTTACACCGGGGAGCTGTTTTTT
>NA|TRBJ1-2|TRBD1|TRBV9
CASSETGDMRDYTF
TGTGCCAGCAGCGAGACAGGGGACATGAGAGACTACACCTTC
>once|TRBJ2-3|TRBD1|TRBV7-9
CASSPRTGWGTDTQYF
TGTGCCAGCAGCCCCCGGACAGGGTGGGGGACAGATACGCAGTATTTT
>few|TRBJ1-6|NA|TRBV7-9
CASSPGNSPLHF
TGTGCCAGCAGCCCCGGCAATTCACCCCTCCACTTT
>NA|TRBJ2-7|NA|TRBV30
CAWSVGREQYF
TGTGCCTGGAGTGTGGGAAGGGAGCAGTACTTC
>NA|TRBJ2-1|TRBD2|TRBV7-6
CASSLASAGGYNEQFF
TGTGCCAGCAGCTTAGCCTCGGCGGGGGGATACAATGAGCAGTTCTTC
>NA|TRBJ1-1|NA|TRBV15
CATSRGRNTEAFF
TGTGCCACCAGCAGAGGGCGGAACACTGAAGCTTTCTTT
>NA|TRBJ2-7|NA|TRBV21-1
CASSPVVGIRNFMIYEQYF
TGTGCCAGCAGCCCCGTGGTGGGGATCCGAAATTTCATGATCTACGAGCAGTACTTC
>NA|TRBJ2-7|NA|TRBV19
CASSKSPYEQYF
TGTGCCAGTAGTAAGAGTCCCTACGAGCAGTACTTC